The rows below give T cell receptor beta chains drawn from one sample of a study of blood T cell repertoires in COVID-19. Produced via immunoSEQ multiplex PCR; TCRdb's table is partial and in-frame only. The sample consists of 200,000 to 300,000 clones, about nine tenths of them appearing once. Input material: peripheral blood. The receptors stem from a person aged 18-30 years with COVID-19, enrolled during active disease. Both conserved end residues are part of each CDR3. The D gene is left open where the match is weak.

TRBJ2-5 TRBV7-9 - CASSLGPTVGETQYF TGTGCCAGCAGCTTAGGGCCGACAGTAGGCGAGACCCAGTACTTC
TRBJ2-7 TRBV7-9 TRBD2 CASSLVLAGAYEQYF TGTGCCAGCAGCTTAGTGCTAGCGGGAGCCTACGAGCAGTACTTC
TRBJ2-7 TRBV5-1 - CASSLPPGEQYF TGCGCCAGCAGCTTGCCTCCGGGCGAGCAGTACTTC
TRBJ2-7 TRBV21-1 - CASSKAKRELWEQYF TGTGCCAGCAGCAAAGCGAAGCGGGAGTTGTGGGAGCAGTACTTC
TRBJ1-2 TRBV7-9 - CASSFPQNYGYTF TGTGCCAGCAGCTTCCCGCAGAACTATGGCTACACCTTC
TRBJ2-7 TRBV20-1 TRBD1 CSAATGREQYF TGCAGTGCTGCGACAGGGCGCGAGCAGTACTTC
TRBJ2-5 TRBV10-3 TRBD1 CAISDVPLLPGQQETQYF TGTGCCATCAGTGACGTCCCTCTACTACCGGGACAGCAAGAGACCCAGTACTTC
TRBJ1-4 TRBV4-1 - CASSLSRGGSEKLFF TGCGCCAGCAGCCTAAGCCGGGGGGGAAGTGAAAAACTGTTTTTT
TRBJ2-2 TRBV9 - CASSVGSQGQIGELFF TGTGCCAGCAGCGTAGGGTCCCAGGGGCAAATCGGGGAGCTGTTTTTT
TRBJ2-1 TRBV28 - CASSFQGAANEQFF TGTGCCAGCAGTTTTCAAGGGGCGGCCAATGAGCAGTTCTTC
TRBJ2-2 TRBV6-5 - CASSMGHPTGELFF TGTGCCAGCTCAATGGGACACCCGACCGGGGAGCTGTTTTTT